Included here is one T cell receptor (beta chain) sequence, with context. At one end, the junction sequence differs from germline, possibly due to a read error. The read ends 3 residues before the CDR3 terminus; that terminus is restored from the germline J gene. The germline V gene encodes CDR1 ENHRY and CDR2 SYGVKD. The CDR3 totals 15 residues. HPV was found by MY09/MY11 PCR and dot-blot genotyping. The data were taken from a study of T cells in women clearing cervical HPV infection. Sequencing was performed with immunoSEQ multiplex PCR; in TCRdb, only in-frame clones are kept and a portion is missing. The sample shows 40,000 or so clones, and roughly 6% sits with its ten largest clones.

The source is a woman aged 18-69 years with a cervical HPV16 infection that either progressed to CIN3+ or cleared (not recorded which). Sequencing was performed on blood buffy coat. V usage is TRBV10-3 and J usage is TRBJ2-5; D may be TRBD1 (6 bases). This chain's CDR3 is CATSENTGKSETQYF. Incomplete CDR3 DNA: TGTGCCACCAGTGAGAATACAGGGAAATCGGAGACC.